The entry below describes one TCR beta chain. Its antigen is as yet unknown. Selected positively for CCR7 and CD45RO-negative, naive CD8 cells excluded terminally differentiated effector memory CD45RA+ cells. Recent vaccinations or acute infections were absent in the healthy HIV-negative adult donors. The donor cohort consisted entirely of Caucasian adults residing in Nashville, Tennessee. The data were taken from a study of shared clonotypes between healthy human individuals. J was trimmed by 4 bases and V by 1 base; bases with no gene match: 9. Germline CDR1 SQVTM, CDR2 ANQGSEA. There are 16 residues in the CDR3. Study-wide findings and caveats: The expectation was that sequencing depth would affect clonotype sharing among donors.

Per the original methods: With immunoSEQ giving junction-only sequences and no quality scores, filtering differed. Sequenced by immunoSEQ multiplex PCR; TCRdb stores in-frame clones only, minus some. That table gives V, J and clone size, and the DNA gave D and trimming. The sample records millions of clones, less than 95% being singletons. The rearrangement links TRBV29-1 to TRBJ2-1; 8 bases fit TRBD1. The clonotype originates from a man younger than 35 in good health. The sequenced sample consisted of naive CD8+ T cells sorted from blood. CDR3 residues: CSVEGGQGALYNEQFF. The CDR3 DNA reads TGCAGCGTTGAAGGGGGTCAGGGGGCGCTTTACAATGAGCAGTTCTTC.